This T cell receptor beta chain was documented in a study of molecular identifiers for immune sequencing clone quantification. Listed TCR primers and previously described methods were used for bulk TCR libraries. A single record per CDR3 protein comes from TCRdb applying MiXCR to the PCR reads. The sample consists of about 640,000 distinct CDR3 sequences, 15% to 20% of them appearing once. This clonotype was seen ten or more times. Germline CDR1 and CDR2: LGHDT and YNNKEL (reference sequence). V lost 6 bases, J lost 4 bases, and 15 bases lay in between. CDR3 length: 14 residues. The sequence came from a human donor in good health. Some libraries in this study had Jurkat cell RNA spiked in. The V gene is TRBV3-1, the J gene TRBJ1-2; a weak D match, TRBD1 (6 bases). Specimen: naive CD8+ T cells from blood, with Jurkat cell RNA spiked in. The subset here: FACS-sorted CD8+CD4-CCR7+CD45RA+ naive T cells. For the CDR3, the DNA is TGTGCCAGCAGTACGGGACAAATCTCCTATGGCTACACCTTC. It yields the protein CASSTGQISYGYTF.